This TCR beta chain was retrieved from a study of blood T cell repertoires in COVID-19. Study context: Some COVID-19 samples were acute and others convalescent; all came from the United States, Italy and Spain. In each case, the material was cDNA or gDNA derived from T cells, B-cell-depleted T cells, or PBMCs.

A Seattle source enrolled patients during active infection and followed them longitudinally. The germline V and J ends were trimmed by 7 bases and 0 bases, with 13 bases remaining between them. Germline loops: CDR1 SQVTM, CDR2 ANQGSEA. The CDR3 consists of 14 residues. The protocol was immunoSEQ multiplex PCR, while the TCRdb copy is restricted to in-frame clones and leaves out a portion. There are about 55,000 clones in the sample; roughly 90% occur only once, and 3.5% to 4% lies in the top ten. The receptor comes from a middle-aged man with COVID-19, enrolled during active disease. The chain has TRBV29-1 and TRBJ2-1, with a weak D call TRBD2 (5 bases). The sample taken for sequencing was peripheral blood. The CDR3 DNA reads TGCAGCGCCGAGCTTGGGAGCTCCTACAATGAGCAGTTCTTC. This encodes CSAELGSSYNEQFF.